This T cell receptor beta chain is from a study of tumor-infiltrating lymphocytes in primary liver carcinoma. Study in general: The patients comprised men and women between the ages of 30 and 69 years. Notes on the study in general: The overlap of tumor-adjacent and tumor-blood pairs was smaller than that of tumor region pairs.

Co-extracted RNA and DNA came from about 19-30 mg of unsorted bulk tissue. There were only treatment-naive patients, all with chronic HBV infection. Concerning this clonotype itself: What it recognizes is unknown. Relative to the germline gene, one junction end is altered; a read error may explain this.

The CDR3 is made up of 15 amino acids. The germline gives CDR1 SGHAT, CDR2 FQNNGV. Researchers generated TCR beta cDNA from roughly 510 ng of total RNA, relying on a constant-region primer. Modified slightly, ARM-PCR produced TCR beta libraries over three nested multiplex PCR rounds. Two initial PCR rounds of about 11 cycles each paired TRBV1-TRBV30 forward primers with a C-beta reverse primer. TCRdb reprocessed the multiplex PCR reads via MiXCR and lists one record per CDR3 protein. The table records 70,000 to 85,000 distinct CDR3 sequences, 71% of them present only once. The receptor's source is a woman in her fifties or sixties with primary liver carcinoma and hepatitis B virus infection. Material for sequencing was liver tumor tissue from sampling region 4. Documented subset: tumor region T4, right-lateral pole. V gene TRBV11-2 combines with J gene TRBJ2-2, with D perhaps matching TRBD2 (5 bases). CDR3 sequence: CASSLLQGPTGELFF. The CDR3 region has the DNA TGTGCCAGCAGCCTTCTGCAAGGACCGACCGGGGAGTTGTTTTTT.